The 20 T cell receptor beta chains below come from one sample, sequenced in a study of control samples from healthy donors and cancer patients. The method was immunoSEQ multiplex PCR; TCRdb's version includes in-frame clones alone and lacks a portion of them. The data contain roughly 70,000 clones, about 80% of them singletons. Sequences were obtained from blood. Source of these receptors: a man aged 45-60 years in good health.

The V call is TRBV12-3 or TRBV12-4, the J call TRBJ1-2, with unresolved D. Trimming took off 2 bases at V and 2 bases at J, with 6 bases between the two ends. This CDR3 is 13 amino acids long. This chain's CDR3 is CASSLIGNYGYTF. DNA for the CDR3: TGTGCCAGCAGTTTAATCGGGAACTATGGCTACACCTTC.

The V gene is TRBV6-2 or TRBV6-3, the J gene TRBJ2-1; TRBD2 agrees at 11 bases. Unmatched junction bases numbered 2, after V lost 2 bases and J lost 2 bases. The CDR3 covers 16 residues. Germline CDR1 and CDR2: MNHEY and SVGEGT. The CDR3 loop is CASSYLAGGTYNEQFF. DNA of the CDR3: TGTGCCAGCAGTTACCTAGCGGGAGGTACCTACAATGAGCAGTTCTTC.

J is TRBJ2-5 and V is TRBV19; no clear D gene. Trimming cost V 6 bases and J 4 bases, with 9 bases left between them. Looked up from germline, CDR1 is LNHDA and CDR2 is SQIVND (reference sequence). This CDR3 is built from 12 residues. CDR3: CASRQAGETQYF. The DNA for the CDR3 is TGTGCCAGTAGGCAGGCCGGAGAGACCCAGTACTTC.

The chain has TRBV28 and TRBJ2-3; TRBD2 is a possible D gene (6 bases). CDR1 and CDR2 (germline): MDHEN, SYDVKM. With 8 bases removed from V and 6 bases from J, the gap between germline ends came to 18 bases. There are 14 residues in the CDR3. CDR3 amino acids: CASSPVGGGDTQYF. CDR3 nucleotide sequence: TGTGCCAGCTCCCCGGTGGGGGGTGGTGATACGCAGTATTTT.

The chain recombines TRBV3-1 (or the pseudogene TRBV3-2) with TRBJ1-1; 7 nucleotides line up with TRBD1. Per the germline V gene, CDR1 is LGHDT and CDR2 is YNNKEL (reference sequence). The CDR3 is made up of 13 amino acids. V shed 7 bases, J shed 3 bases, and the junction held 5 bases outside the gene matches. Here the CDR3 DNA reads TGTGCCAGCATCCCACAGGGGTACACTGAAGCTTTCTTT. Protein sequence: CASIPQGYTEAFF.

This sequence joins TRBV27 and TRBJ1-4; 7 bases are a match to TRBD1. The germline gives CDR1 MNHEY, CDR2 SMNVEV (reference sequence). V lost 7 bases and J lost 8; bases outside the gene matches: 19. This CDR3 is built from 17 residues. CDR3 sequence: CASTRYGQGQRQEKLFF. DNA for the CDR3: TGTGCCAGCACTCGGTATGGCCAGGGACAGCGGCAAGAAAAACTGTTTTTT.

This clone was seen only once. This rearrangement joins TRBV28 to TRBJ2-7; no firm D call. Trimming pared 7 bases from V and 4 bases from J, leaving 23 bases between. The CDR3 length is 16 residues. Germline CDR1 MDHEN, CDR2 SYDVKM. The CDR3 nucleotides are TGTGCCAGCATTACCCCCGGACCGAATGGGGTTTACGAGCAGTACTTC. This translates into CASITPGPNGVYEQYF.

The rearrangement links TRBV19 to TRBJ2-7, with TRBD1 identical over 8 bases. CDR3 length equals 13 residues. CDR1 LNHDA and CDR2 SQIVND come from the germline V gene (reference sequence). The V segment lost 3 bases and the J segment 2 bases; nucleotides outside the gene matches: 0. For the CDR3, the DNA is TGTGCCAGTAGTATGGACAGGGCCTACGAGCAGTACTTC. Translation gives CASSMDRAYEQYF.

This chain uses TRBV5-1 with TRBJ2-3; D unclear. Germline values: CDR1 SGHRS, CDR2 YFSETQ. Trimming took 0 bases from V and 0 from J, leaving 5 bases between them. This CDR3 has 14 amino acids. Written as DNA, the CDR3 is TGCGCCAGCAGCTTGGATCCCAGCACAGATACGCAGTATTTT. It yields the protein CASSLDPSTDTQYF.

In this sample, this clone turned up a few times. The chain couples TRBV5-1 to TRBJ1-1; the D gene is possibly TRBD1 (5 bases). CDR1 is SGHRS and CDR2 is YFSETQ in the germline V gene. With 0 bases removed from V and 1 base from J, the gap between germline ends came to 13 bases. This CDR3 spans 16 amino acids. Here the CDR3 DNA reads TGCGCCAGCAGCTTGGGGGCAGGCAGGGCGAACACTGAAGCTTTCTTT. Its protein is CASSLGAGRANTEAFF.

CDR3 protein: CASSFARRNTETQYF. DNA for the CDR3: TGCGCCAGCAGCTTCGCGCGACGGAACACAGAGACCCAGTACTTC. The V call is TRBV5-1, the J call TRBJ2-5; no clear D gene. V was cut by 2 bases and J by 4 bases, with 15 bases left in between. The CDR3 has 15 amino acids. Germline-derived CDR1 and CDR2 are SGHRS and YFSETQ.

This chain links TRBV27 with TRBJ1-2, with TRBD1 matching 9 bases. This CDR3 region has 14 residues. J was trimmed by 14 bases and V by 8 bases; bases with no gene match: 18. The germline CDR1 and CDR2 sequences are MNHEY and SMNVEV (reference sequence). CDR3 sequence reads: CASRPTGGGHLVTF. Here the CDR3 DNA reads TGTGCCAGCCGACCGACAGGGGGAGGCCACTTGGTTACCTTC.

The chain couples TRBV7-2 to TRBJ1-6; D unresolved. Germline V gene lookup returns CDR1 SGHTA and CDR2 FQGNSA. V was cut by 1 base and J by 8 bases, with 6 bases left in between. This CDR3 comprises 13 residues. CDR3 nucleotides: TGTGCCAGCAGCTTAGTTGGGGATTCACCCCTCCACTTT. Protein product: CASSLVGDSPLHF.

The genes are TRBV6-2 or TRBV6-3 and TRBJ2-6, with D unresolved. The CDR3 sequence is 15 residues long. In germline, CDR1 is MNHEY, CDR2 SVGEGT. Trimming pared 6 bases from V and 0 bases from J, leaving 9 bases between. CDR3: CASRPYISGANVLTF. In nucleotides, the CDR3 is TGTGCCAGCAGGCCTTACATCTCTGGGGCCAACGTCCTGACTTTC.

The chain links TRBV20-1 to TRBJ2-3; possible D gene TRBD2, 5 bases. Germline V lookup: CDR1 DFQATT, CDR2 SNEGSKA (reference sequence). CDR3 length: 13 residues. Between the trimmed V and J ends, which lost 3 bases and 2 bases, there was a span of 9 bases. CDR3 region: CSASTGFTDTQYF. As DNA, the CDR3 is TGCAGTGCTAGTACGGGGTTCACAGATACGCAGTATTTT.

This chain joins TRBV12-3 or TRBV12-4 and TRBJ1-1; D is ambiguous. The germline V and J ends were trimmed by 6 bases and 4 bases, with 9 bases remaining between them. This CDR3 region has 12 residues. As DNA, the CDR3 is TGTGCCAGCAGCCTTCCCCCCACTGAAGCTTTCTTT. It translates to CASSLPPTEAFF.

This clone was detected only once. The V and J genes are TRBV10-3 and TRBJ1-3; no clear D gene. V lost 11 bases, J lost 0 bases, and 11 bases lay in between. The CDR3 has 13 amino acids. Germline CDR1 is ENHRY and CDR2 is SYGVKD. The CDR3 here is CAVGPDSGNTIYF. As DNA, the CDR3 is TGTGCCGTAGGACCCGACTCTGGAAACACCATATATTTT.

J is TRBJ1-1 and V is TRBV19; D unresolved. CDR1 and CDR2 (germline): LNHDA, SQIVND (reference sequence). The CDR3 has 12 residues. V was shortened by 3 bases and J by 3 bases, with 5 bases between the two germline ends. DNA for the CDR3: TGTGCCAGTAGTATGGTACACACTGAAGCTTTCTTT. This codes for CASSMVHTEAFF.

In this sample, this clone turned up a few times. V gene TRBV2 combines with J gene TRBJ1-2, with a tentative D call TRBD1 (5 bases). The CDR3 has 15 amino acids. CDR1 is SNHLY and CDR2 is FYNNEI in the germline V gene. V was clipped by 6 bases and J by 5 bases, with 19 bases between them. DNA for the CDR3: TGTGCCAGCAGGGGCTTTCCCGATCAGGGATATGGCTACACCTTC. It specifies CASRGFPDQGYGYTF.

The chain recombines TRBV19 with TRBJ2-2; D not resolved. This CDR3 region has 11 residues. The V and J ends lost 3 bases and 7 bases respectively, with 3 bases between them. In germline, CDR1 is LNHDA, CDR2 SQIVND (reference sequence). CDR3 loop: CASSMGGELFF. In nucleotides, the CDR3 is TGTGCCAGTAGTATGGGCGGGGAGCTGTTTTTT.